Below are 25 T cell receptor beta chains sequenced from a single sample in a study of CD8 T cells in Susac syndrome. With random hexamers, reverse transcription was performed on about 0.5 to 1 ug of RNA. TCRdb called the immunoSEQ multiplex PCR reads again in MiXCR, with one record for every CDR3 protein. The sample holds some 130,000 distinct CDR3 sequences, roughly 94% seen once. Sequenced input: CD4+ T cells from PBMCs. The receptors were gathered from a human donor with multiple sclerosis.

The V and J genes are TRBV18 and TRBJ2-2; D is unresolved. The CDR3 contains 13 residues. V lost 4 bases and J lost 6, with 9 bases in between. Germline-derived CDR1 and CDR2 are KGHSH and LQKENI. The CDR3 region has the DNA TGTGCCAGCTCACTACCACTTGCCGGGGAGCTGTTTTTT. The encoded protein is CASSLPLAGELFF.

The genes are TRBV7-2 and TRBJ1-1; perhaps TRBD1 as D (5 bases). Germline loops: CDR1 SGHTA, CDR2 FQGNSA. The CDR3 is 14 amino acids. Trimming took 2 bases from V and 1 from J, leaving 8 bases between them. CDR3 sequence: CASSLSTGNTEAFF. CDR3 DNA: TGTGCCAGCAGCTTAAGTACAGGGAACACTGAAGCTTTCTTT.

This chain links TRBV2 with TRBJ2-3, with 14 bases identical to TRBD2. CDR3 length: 16 amino acids. Trimming took 6 bases from V and 5 from J; bases not matched to a gene: 7. CDR1 SNHLY and CDR2 FYNNEI come from the germline V gene. The chain's CDR3 is CASRKGLAGVGDTQYF. In DNA form, the CDR3 reads TGTGCCAGCAGGAAGGGACTAGCGGGAGTTGGAGATACGCAGTATTTT.

The chain links TRBV7-9 to TRBJ2-7, with 8 bases aligning to TRBD2. Germline V gene data show CDR1 as SEHNR and CDR2 as FQNEAQ (reference sequence). The V and J ends lost 5 bases and 5 bases, in that order; junction bases with no gene match: 14. The CDR3 length is 16 residues. The chain's CDR3 is CASSRAREAGVHEQYF. The CDR3 DNA reads as TGTGCCAGCAGCCGGGCCCGGGAAGCGGGAGTCCACGAGCAGTACTTC.

The rearrangement joins TRBV5-1 to TRBJ2-3, with 7 bases that match TRBD1. Per the germline V gene, CDR1 is SGHRS and CDR2 is YFSETQ. The CDR3 sequence is 13 residues long. V trimming: 0 bases; J trimming: 11 bases; junction bases outside the gene matches: 6. CDR3 in DNA: TGCGCCAGCAGCTTGGACAGGGGTGAAGGGCAGTATTTT. Translated: CASSLDRGEGQYF.

The V and J genes are TRBV3-1 and TRBJ2-3; no firm D call. The germline CDR1 and CDR2 sequences are LGHDT and YNNKEL (reference sequence). This CDR3 is built from 12 residues. V lost 1 base and J lost 6, with 5 bases in between. CDR3 nucleotides: TGTGCCAGCAGCCAAGTTGAGGATACGCAGTATTTT. Residues: CASSQVEDTQYF.

J is TRBJ1-1 and V is TRBV7-9, with 8 bases lining up with TRBD1. Germline V lookup: CDR1 SEHNR, CDR2 FQNEAQ (reference sequence). The CDR3 is made up of 14 amino acids. J gave up 3 bases and V 8 bases, and 8 bases lay outside the gene matches. DNA of the CDR3: TGTGCCAGCTTGGGGACAGGAGGGGACACTGAAGCTTTCTTT. Protein sequence: CASLGTGGDTEAFF.

V is TRBV7-9 and J is TRBJ2-7; TRBD1 aligns across 9 bases. The germline V gene has CDR1 SEHNR and CDR2 FQNEAQ (reference sequence). Losses at the gene ends were 7 bases for V and 3 bases for J; bases not matched to a gene: 13. This CDR3 is 16 amino acids long. CDR3 amino acids: CASTQGDRDTDYEQYF. The CDR3 nucleotides are TGTGCCAGCACCCAGGGGGACAGGGACACAGACTACGAGCAGTACTTC.

This chain uses TRBV30 with TRBJ2-1; 10 nucleotides agree with TRBD2. Germline CDR1 reads GTSNPN; CDR2 reads SVGIG (reference sequence). J gave up 4 bases and V 7 bases, and 7 bases lay outside the gene matches. CDR3 length equals 14 residues. This CDR3 reads CAFPRTSGYNEQFF. CDR3 coding DNA: TGTGCCTTTCCGCGGACTAGCGGATACAATGAGCAGTTCTTC.

This clonotype was seen once. The CDR3 carries no conserved terminal phenylalanine or tryptophan, so it likely arises from a read error. This chain uses TRBV5-4 with TRBJ1-1; tentative D call: TRBD1 (5 bases). This CDR3 contains 11 residues. Trimming took 6 bases from V and 6 from J, leaving 9 bases between them. Germline V gives CDR1 SGHNT, CDR2 YYREEE (reference sequence). The CDR3 DNA sequence: TGTGCCAGCACCGGGGGGGCTGAAGCTTTCCTT. Amino acids: CASTGGAEAFL.

The J gene is TRBJ2-1, the V gene TRBV6-1, with TRBD2 matching over 15 bases. Germline loops: CDR1 MNHNS, CDR2 SASEGT. The CDR3 totals 16 residues. The junction had 8 bases not matched to a gene; V was cut back by 4 bases and J by 10 bases. For the CDR3, the DNA is TGTGCCAGCAGTGCCGGGACTAGCGGGAGGAGGGGCGAGCAGTTCTTC. Residues: CASSAGTSGRRGEQFF.

The chain joins TRBV7-2 to TRBJ1-1; no reliable D call. The germline V gene encodes CDR1 SGHTA and CDR2 FQGNSA. Trimming shortened V by 5 bases and J by 5 bases, and 15 bases separated the two germline ends. The CDR3 covers 14 residues. The CDR3 DNA sequence: TGTGCCAGCAGCCCCGAGGCCCGAGGTACTGAAGCTTTCTTT. Its translation: CASSPEARGTEAFF.

The gene calls are TRBV6-2 or TRBV6-3 and TRBJ1-1; maybe TRBD1 (5 bases). CDR1 and CDR2 (germline): MNHEY, SVGEGT. V lost 7 bases and J lost 1, with 10 bases in between. CDR3 size: 13 residues. The CDR3 region is CASIGHPNTEAFF. The CDR3 region has the DNA TGTGCCAGCATAGGACACCCGAACACTGAAGCTTTCTTT.

The V and J genes are TRBV6-1 and TRBJ1-1, with TRBD1 matching 7 bases. CDR1 MNHNS and CDR2 SASEGT come from the germline V gene. The CDR3 consists of 15 residues. J was trimmed by 0 bases and V by 4 bases; bases with no gene match: 5. The chain's CDR3 is CASSVQQGMNTEAFF. DNA of the CDR3: TGTGCCAGCAGTGTTCAACAGGGGATGAACACTGAAGCTTTCTTT.

The genes are TRBV5-1 and TRBJ2-1; 10 bases line up with TRBD2. The CDR3 sequence is 14 residues long. CDR1 and CDR2 (germline): SGHRS, YFSETQ. V gave up 4 bases and J gave up 9 bases; unmatched junction bases: 7. The CDR3 sequence: CASSPSGRGGEQFF. CDR3 DNA sequence: TGCGCCAGCAGCCCCAGCGGGAGGGGTGGTGAGCAGTTCTTC.

This clonotype was detected once. This chain uses TRBV6-2 or TRBV6-3 with TRBJ1-6; no clear D gene. CDR1 MNHEY and CDR2 SVGEGT come from the germline V gene. Trimming stripped 7 bases from V and 0 bases from J, with 7 bases between. The length of the CDR3 is 14 residues. The CDR3 nucleotides are TGTGCCAGCACCCGGAGCTCCTATAATTCACCCCTCCACTTT. Residues: CASTRSSYNSPLHF.

This chain joins TRBV12-3 or TRBV12-4 and TRBJ2-5, with D possibly TRBD2 on 5 matching bases. Trimming took off 4 bases at V and 4 bases at J, with 10 bases between the two ends. The CDR3 sequence is 13 residues long. CDR3 in amino acids: CASSSGVPETQYF. The CDR3 coding sequence is TGTGCCAGCAGTTCCGGGGTACCAGAGACCCAGTACTTC.

V usage is TRBV6-5 and J usage is TRBJ2-1; D is unclear. CDR3 length equals 12 residues. V was cut by 2 bases and J by 4 bases, with 3 bases left in between. CDR1 is MNHEY and CDR2 is SVGAGI in the germline V gene. DNA for the CDR3: TGTGCCAGCAGTTACCCGTACAATGAGCAGTTCTTC. Protein product: CASSYPYNEQFF.

This sequence joins TRBV10-3 and TRBJ2-7, with 9 bases aligning to TRBD2. Looked up from germline, CDR1 is ENHRY and CDR2 is SYGVKD. V lost 7 bases and J lost 2; bases outside the gene matches: 6. CDR3 size: 14 residues. The CDR3 loop reads CAIMASGDTYEQYF. CDR3 coding DNA: TGTGCCATCATGGCTAGCGGGGATACCTACGAGCAGTACTTC.

The V and J genes are TRBV15 and TRBJ2-3; D call uncertain. This CDR3 has 14 residues. CDR1 and CDR2 from the germline V gene are LNHNV and YYDKDF (reference sequence). Trimming left V 0 bases short and J 0 bases short, with 4 bases between. CDR3 sequence (DNA): TGTGCCACCAGCAGAGAACTGAGCACAGATACGCAGTATTTT. Amino acid sequence: CATSRELSTDTQYF.

The chain has TRBV11-2 and TRBJ2-2; 9 nucleotides line up with TRBD1. The CDR3 covers 15 residues. V gave up 0 bases and J gave up 7 bases; unmatched junction bases: 3. The germline V gene has CDR1 SGHAT and CDR2 FQNNGV. CDR3 DNA sequence: TGTGCCAGCAGCTTAGATGACAGGGGGAACGGGGAGCTGTTTTTT. Translating it yields CASSLDDRGNGELFF.

CDR3 sequence: CASSRTLISGTSVYNEQFF. The CDR3 DNA sequence: TGTGCCAGCAGCCGCACCCTAATTTCCGGGACTAGCGTCTACAATGAGCAGTTCTTC. The chain links TRBV5-6 to TRBJ2-1, with 10 bases fitting TRBD2. Germline V gives CDR1 SGHDT, CDR2 YYEEEE. The CDR3 is made up of 19 amino acids. V was pared by 4 bases and J by 3 bases, with 16 bases of the junction left unmatched.

The chain uses TRBV6-2 or TRBV6-3 and TRBJ2-1; weak D call: TRBD1 (5 bases). Trimming removed 7 bases from V and 6 bases from J, with 28 bases in between. Germline CDR1 is MNHEY and CDR2 is SVGEGT. The CDR3 consists of 18 residues. The CDR3 reads CASTPHPWPQGPPNEQFF. DNA of the CDR3: TGTGCCAGCACCCCACACCCCTGGCCCCAGGGCCCTCCCAATGAGCAGTTCTTC.

This chain connects TRBV6-6 to TRBJ2-7, with no clear D. The CDR3 is made up of 15 amino acids. Per the germline V gene, CDR1 is MNHNY and CDR2 is SVGAGI (reference sequence). V gave up 6 bases and J gave up 0 bases, with 15 bases separating them. The CDR3 DNA is TGTGCCAGCAGGTCCCCCTTGGGCAGCTCCTACGAGCAGTACTTC. Amino acids: CASRSPLGSSYEQYF.

The genes are TRBV20-1 and TRBJ2-7; 8 positions match TRBD1. The CDR3 runs 14 residues. J was trimmed by 5 bases and V by 6 bases; bases with no gene match: 12. Germline V gene data show CDR1 as DFQATT and CDR2 as SNEGSKA (reference sequence). CDR3 amino acids: CSAHQTQTGDEQYF. CDR3 bases: TGCAGTGCCCACCAGACCCAGACAGGGGACGAGCAGTACTTC.